What follows are 13 T cell receptor beta chains derived from one specimen sequenced in a study of cytomegalovirus exposure and HLA in healthy donors. Use of 60 Vbeta and 13 Jbeta primers characterized the PCR. Assay used: immunoSEQ multiplex PCR; TCRdb lists only in-frame clones, some missing. This table has about 130,000 clones, over 75% appearing once. Specimen: PBMCs. The receptors stem from a boy aged 5 to 17 in good health and CMV-seronegative.

This sequence joins TRBV2 and TRBJ1-1; unclear D gene. CDR1 is SNHLY and CDR2 is FYNNEI in the germline V gene. The germline V and J ends were trimmed by 7 bases and 2 bases, with 11 bases remaining between them. There are 13 residues in the CDR3. CDR3 protein: CASTEGVNTEAFF. The CDR3 nucleotides read TGTGCCAGCACCGAGGGAGTTAACACTGAAGCTTTCTTT.

The chain has TRBV13 and TRBJ2-7, with 7 bases that match TRBD2. J was trimmed by 4 bases and V by 5 bases; bases with no gene match: 5. This CDR3 is built from 13 residues. Germline CDR1 reads PRHDT; CDR2 reads FYEKMQ (reference sequence). The CDR3, as DNA: TGTGCCAGCAGCCCTGGGGGGGGATACGAGCAGTACTTC. Amino acids: CASSPGGGYEQYF.

This clone was detected a few times. The chain employs TRBV5-6 and TRBJ1-1, with D perhaps matching TRBD1 (5 bases). Trimming cost V 0 bases and J 11 bases, with 14 bases left between them. This CDR3 contains 13 residues. Germline assignment: CDR1 SGHDT and CDR2 YYEEEE. The CDR3 is CASSLVGSGWAFF. In nucleotides, the CDR3 is TGTGCCAGCAGCTTGGTTGGGTCAGGGTGGGCTTTCTTT.

The J gene is TRBJ2-7, the V gene TRBV6-5; 8 bases fit TRBD1. V was clipped by 5 bases and J by 2 bases; unmatched bases: 5. Germline assignment: CDR1 MNHEY and CDR2 SVGAGI. CDR3 size: 14 residues. This CDR3 reads CASSPTQGAYEQYF. The CDR3, as DNA: TGTGCCAGCAGTCCCACACAGGGGGCCTACGAGCAGTACTTC.

This chain connects TRBV2 to TRBJ1-1; D may be TRBD1 (5 bases). Trimming took 5 bases from V and 4 from J, leaving 11 bases between them. This CDR3 is 13 amino acids long. CDR1 and CDR2 (germline): SNHLY, FYNNEI. The CDR3 sequence is CASSQDDSTEAFF. The CDR3 DNA follows: TGTGCCAGCAGTCAAGATGACAGCACTGAAGCTTTCTTT. Based on the CDR3 plus reference TRBV2 and TRBJ1-1, the full variable domain is EPEVTQTPSHQVTQMGQEVILRCVPISNHLYFYWYRQILGQKVEFLVSFYNNEISEKSEIFDDQFSVERPDGSNFTLKIRSTKLEDSAMYFCASSQDDSTEAFFGQGTRLTVV.

CDR3 sequence reads: CASSPTLSGGQETQYF. The DNA of the CDR3 is TGTGCCAGCAGCCCGACTTTGTCCGGGGGACAAGAGACCCAGTACTTC. The rearrangement links TRBV7-9 to TRBJ2-5; weak D call: TRBD2 (6 bases). The CDR3 sequence is 16 residues long. The germline gives CDR1 SEHNR, CDR2 FQNEAQ (reference sequence). The V end was cut by 5 bases, the J end by 2 bases, with 18 bases between. Variable domain in full (rest from reference TRBV7-9 and TRBJ2-5): DTGVSQNPRHKITKRGQNVTFRCDPISEHNRLYWYRQTLGQGPEFLTYFQNEAQLEKSRLLSDRFSAERPKGSFSTLEIQRTEQGDSAMYLCASSPTLSGGQETQYFGPGTRLLVL.

The rearrangement links TRBV7-9 to TRBJ2-3; D is unresolved. The V end lost 3 bases, the J end lost 2 bases, and 3 bases lay between the germline ends. CDR1 is SEHNR and CDR2 is FQNEAQ in the germline V gene (reference sequence). This CDR3 has 12 amino acids. The CDR3 is CASSFYTDTQYF. The DNA of the CDR3 is TGTGCCAGCAGCTTTTACACAGATACGCAGTATTTT.

The chain employs TRBV27 and TRBJ1-1; 7 nucleotides line up with TRBD1. Germline values: CDR1 MNHEY, CDR2 SMNVEV (reference sequence). The CDR3 has 14 residues. Unmatched junction bases numbered 4, after V lost 6 bases and J lost 0 bases. CDR3: CASRVGGMNTEAFF. The CDR3 region has the DNA TGTGCCAGCAGGGTAGGGGGCATGAACACTGAAGCTTTCTTT.

Concerning this clone: The same CDR3 can be traced to other DNA sequences in this sample. This chain connects TRBV7-9 to TRBJ2-3, with D unresolved. Trimming cost V 6 bases and J 6 bases, with 7 bases left between them. Germline V lookup: CDR1 SEHNR, CDR2 FQNEAQ (reference sequence). CDR3 length: 11 amino acids. CDR3 sequence: CASSSRDTQYF. As DNA, the CDR3 is TGTGCCAGCAGTTCCCGGGATACGCAGTATTTT.

The V gene is TRBV2, the J gene TRBJ1-2; 8 bases map to TRBD1. V lost 4 bases and J lost 6; bases outside the gene matches: 4. The CDR3 has 13 residues. Germline lookup yields CDR1 SNHLY and CDR2 FYNNEI. The CDR3 DNA follows: TGTGCCAGCAGTGCCGGGACAGGCAATGGCTACACCTTC. It is translated as CASSAGTGNGYTF.

The chain uses TRBV29-1 and TRBJ2-1; TRBD2 is a possible D gene (6 bases). There are 12 residues in the CDR3. Between the trimmed V and J ends, which lost 6 bases and 4 bases, there was a span of 10 bases. From germline, CDR1 is SQVTM and CDR2 ANQGSEA. Written as DNA, the CDR3 is TGCAGCGTAGGAGGGTCTTACAATGAGCAGTTCTTC. Residues: CSVGGSYNEQFF.

The CDR3 reads CSGGQGGNQPQHF. In DNA, the CDR3 is TGCAGCGGGGGACAGGGAGGCAATCAGCCCCAGCATTTT. J is TRBJ1-5 and V is TRBV29-1, with 9 bases that match TRBD1. V shed 7 bases and J 2 bases; nucleotides not matched to a gene: 3. This CDR3 has 13 residues. The germline CDR1 and CDR2 sequences are SQVTM and ANQGSEA.

J is TRBJ2-1 and V is TRBV29-1; TRBD1 matches 8 bases. Per germline, CDR1 SQVTM and CDR2 ANQGSEA. The V segment lost 6 bases and the J segment 5 bases; nucleotides outside the gene matches: 6. The CDR3 sequence is 13 residues long. CDR3 loop: CSVDRGSDNEQFF. The CDR3 nucleotides are TGCAGCGTCGACAGGGGATCGGACAATGAGCAGTTCTTC.